This T cell receptor (beta chain) is from a study of blood T cell repertoires in COVID-19. As for the study in general: Samples came from the United States, Italy and Spain, spanning acute and convalescent COVID-19. PBMCs, B-cell-depleted T cells, or T cells provided the cDNA or gDNA that made up the material.

Methods used by the authors: Nucleated cell counts were estimated from reference gene primer amplification. Assay used: immunoSEQ multiplex PCR; TCRdb lists only in-frame clones, some missing. V and J calls and clone size are those listed in that table; D and trimming were worked out from the DNA. The data show about 270,000 clones, with approximately 83% seen just once and about an eighth held by the top ten. The ends lost 8 bases at V and 1 base at J; junction bases unmatched: 8. CDR1 and CDR2 (germline): MGHDK, SYGVNS. CDR3 length: 14 amino acids. The sequence was collected from a human donor in a cohort sampled during active COVID-19. The sequenced sample consisted of peripheral blood. The chain joins TRBV25-1 to TRBJ2-7, with 7 bases that match TRBD1. The CDR3 DNA is TGTGCCAGCGCGCTCGGACAGGCGTCCTACGAGCAGTACTTC. It yields the protein CASALGQASYEQYF.